This TCR beta chain was found in a study of blood T cell repertoires in COVID-19. Study details: There were acute and convalescent COVID-19 samples, and they came from the United States, Italy and Spain. Sample material is recorded as cDNA or gDNA derived from T cells, B-cell-depleted T cells, or PBMCs.

In the authors' workflow: Amplification of reference gene primers was used by the study to estimate nucleated cell counts. Assay: immunoSEQ multiplex PCR; the TCRdb copy retains only in-frame clones and omits some. V and J calls and clone size follow that table, whereas D and trimming were derived from the DNA. The sample lists some 300,000 clones, approximately 90% occurring once. Seattle enrolled patients during active infection and tracked them longitudinally. In germline, CDR1 is GTSNPN, CDR2 SVGIG (reference sequence). CDR3 size: 14 residues. The V and J ends lost 2 bases and 6 bases, in that order; junction bases with no gene match: 4.

V gene TRBV30 combines with J gene TRBJ2-7; the match to TRBD2 covers 13 bases. The specimen was peripheral blood. The TCR comes from a woman in her fifties or sixties with COVID-19, enrolled during active disease. The CDR3 loop is CAWSSGLAGSEQYF. CDR3 coding DNA: TGTGCCTGGAGTTCGGGACTAGCGGGGTCCGAGCAGTACTTC.